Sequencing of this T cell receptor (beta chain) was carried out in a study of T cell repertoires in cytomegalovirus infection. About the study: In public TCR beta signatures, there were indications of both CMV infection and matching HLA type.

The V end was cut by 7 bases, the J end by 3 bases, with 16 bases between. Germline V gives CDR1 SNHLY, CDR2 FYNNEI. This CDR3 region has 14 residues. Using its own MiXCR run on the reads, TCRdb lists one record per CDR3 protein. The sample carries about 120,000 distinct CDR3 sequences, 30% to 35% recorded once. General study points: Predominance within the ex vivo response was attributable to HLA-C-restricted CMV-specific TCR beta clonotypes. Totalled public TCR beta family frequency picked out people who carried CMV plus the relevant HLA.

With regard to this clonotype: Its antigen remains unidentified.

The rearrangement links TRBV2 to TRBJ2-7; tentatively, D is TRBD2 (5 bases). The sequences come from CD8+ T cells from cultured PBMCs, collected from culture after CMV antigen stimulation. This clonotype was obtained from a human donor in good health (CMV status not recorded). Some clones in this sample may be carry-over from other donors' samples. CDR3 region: CASTDPGIFYEQYF. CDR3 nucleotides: TGTGCCAGCACTGACCCCGGGATCTTCTACGAGCAGTACTTC. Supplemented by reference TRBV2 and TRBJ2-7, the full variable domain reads EPEVTQTPSHQVTQMGQEVILRCVPISNHLYFYWYRQILGQKVEFLVSFYNNEISEKSEIFDDQFSVERPDGSNFTLKIRSTKLEDSAMYFCASTDPGIFYEQYFGPGTRLTVT.